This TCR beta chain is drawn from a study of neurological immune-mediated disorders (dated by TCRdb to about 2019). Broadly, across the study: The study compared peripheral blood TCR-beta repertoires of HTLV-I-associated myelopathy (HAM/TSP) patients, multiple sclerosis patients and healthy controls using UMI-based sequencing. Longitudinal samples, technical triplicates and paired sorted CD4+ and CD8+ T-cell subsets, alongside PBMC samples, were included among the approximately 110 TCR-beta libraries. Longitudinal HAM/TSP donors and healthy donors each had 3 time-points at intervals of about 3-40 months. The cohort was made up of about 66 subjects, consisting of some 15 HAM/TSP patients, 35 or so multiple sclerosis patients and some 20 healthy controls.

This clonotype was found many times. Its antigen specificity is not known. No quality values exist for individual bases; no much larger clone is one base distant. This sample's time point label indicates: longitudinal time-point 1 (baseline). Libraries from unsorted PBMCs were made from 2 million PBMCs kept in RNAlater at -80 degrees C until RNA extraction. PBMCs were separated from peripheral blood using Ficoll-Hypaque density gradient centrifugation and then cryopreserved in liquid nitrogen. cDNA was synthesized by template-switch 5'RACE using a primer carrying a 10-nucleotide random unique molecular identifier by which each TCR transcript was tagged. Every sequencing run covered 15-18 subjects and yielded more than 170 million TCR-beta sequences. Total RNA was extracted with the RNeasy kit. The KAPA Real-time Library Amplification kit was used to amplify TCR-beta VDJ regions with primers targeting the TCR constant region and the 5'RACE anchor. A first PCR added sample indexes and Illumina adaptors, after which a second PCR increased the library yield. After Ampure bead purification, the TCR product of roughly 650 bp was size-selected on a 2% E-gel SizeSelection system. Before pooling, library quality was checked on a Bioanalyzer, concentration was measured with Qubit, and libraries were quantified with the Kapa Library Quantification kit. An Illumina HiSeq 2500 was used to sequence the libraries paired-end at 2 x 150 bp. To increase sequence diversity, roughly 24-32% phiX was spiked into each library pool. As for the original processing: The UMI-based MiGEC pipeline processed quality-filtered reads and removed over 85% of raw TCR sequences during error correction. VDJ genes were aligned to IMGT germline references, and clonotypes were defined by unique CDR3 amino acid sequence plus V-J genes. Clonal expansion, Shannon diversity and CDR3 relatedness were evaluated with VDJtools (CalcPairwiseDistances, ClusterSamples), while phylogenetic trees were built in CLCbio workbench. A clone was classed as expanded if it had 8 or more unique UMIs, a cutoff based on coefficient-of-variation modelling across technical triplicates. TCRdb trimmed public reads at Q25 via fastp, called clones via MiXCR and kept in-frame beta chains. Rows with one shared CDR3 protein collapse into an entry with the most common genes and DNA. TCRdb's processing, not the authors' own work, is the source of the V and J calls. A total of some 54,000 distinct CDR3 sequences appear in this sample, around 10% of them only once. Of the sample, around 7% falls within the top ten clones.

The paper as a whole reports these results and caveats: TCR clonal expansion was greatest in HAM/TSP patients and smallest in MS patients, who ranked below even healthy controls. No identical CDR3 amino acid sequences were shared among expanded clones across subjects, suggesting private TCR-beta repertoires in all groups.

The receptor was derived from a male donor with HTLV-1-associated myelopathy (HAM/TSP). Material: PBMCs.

The CDR3 reads CASSRAGTGNYEQYF. The DNA sequence follows: TGTGCCAGCAGCCGAGCCGGGACAGGGAACTACGAGCAGTACTTC. In this chain, TRBV3-1 is recombined with TRBJ2-7; TRBD1 fits 9 bases in the junction. From V the trimming removes 4 bases and from J it removes 3 bases, while the gene matches leave 7 bases of the junction unaccounted for. Including cysteine and phenylalanine, the CDR3 has 15 amino acids. Only the CDR3 part of the read is kept: 45 bases, read in frame from the first base. From the germline V gene (reference sequence), CDR1 is LGHDT and CDR2 is YNNKEL.